This TCR beta chain emerged from a study of T cells after somatic rescue of genetic block. The data were produced by immunoSEQ multiplex PCR, yet TCRdb's version contains in-frame clones alone and is incomplete. The table includes 60,000 to 75,000 clones, about 90% detected once. J lost 3 bases, V lost 3 bases, and 6 bases had no gene match. Per the germline V gene, CDR1 is LNHDA and CDR2 is SQIVND (reference sequence). The CDR3 is 16 residues long. The clonotype was recovered from a man aged 35 to 55. Sequenced sample: peripheral blood mononuclear cells (PBMCs). J is TRBJ1-5 and V is TRBV19, with 9 nucleotides matching TRBD1. CDR3 loop: CASSISGTGPNQPQHF. CDR3 sequence (DNA): TGTGCCAGTAGTATCTCCGGGACAGGGCCCAATCAGCCCCAGCATTTT.